The following is a T cell receptor beta chain sequence with its context. This sample stems from a study of PD-L1 blockade in urothelial cancer. Study in general: Patients took up atezolizumab at some point between 2014 and 2015 at 1,200 mg intravenously every 3 weeks.

The sample's time point: pretreatment peripheral blood. Each patient's cancer was a locally advanced or metastatic urothelial carcinoma. This CDR3 has 14 amino acids. Germline V gene lookup returns CDR1 SEHNR and CDR2 FQNEAQ (reference sequence). V lost 5 bases and J 4 bases, leaving 14 bases between the germline ends. Clones were read by immunoSEQ multiplex PCR, and TCRdb kept only the in-frame ones, dropping some. The sample has about 37,000 clones, 84% seen once. Sequenced here: PBMCs, sampled around atezolizumab (anti-PD-L1) treatment. The chain links TRBV7-9 to TRBJ1-1, with a tentative D call TRBD1 (6 bases). This sequence was found in a man between 60 and 70 years old with urothelial cancer. CDR3 residues: CASSRPGQLTEAFF. DNA of the CDR3: TGTGCCAGCAGCCGACCGGGACAACTCACTGAAGCTTTCTTT.